This T cell receptor (beta chain) derives from a study of CD8 T cells in ankylosing spondylitis. As for this clonotype: Its antigen is unidentified.

After removal of 3 bases from V and 5 bases from J, the junction contained 8 bases not matched to a gene. The CDR3 length is 15 residues. Germline V lookup: CDR1 WNHNN, CDR2 SYGVQD (reference sequence). Study-wide results and caveats: Relatively rare in peripheral blood, disease-linked clones were also CD8+. Before this, some motif variants had been reported in reactive arthritis synovial fluid and blood. A motif of under ten highly homologous TCR beta variants was seen as apparently characteristic of ankylosing spondylitis blood. Enrichment of disease-linked clones was reportedly significant in matched ankylosing spondylitis synovial fluid.

The TCR beta libraries were generated through quantitative 5'-RACE incorporating molecular barcodes. TCRdb analysed the 5' RACE reads with MiXCR anew, one entry per CDR3 protein. The sample records about 800,000 distinct CDR3 sequences, 12% being singletons. Sequencing used blood, either unsorted or a sorted T cell fraction (not recorded which). The sequence came from a male donor with ankylosing spondylitis. This sequence joins TRBV10-1 and TRBJ2-7; 9 nucleotides align to TRBD1. This CDR3 reads CASSDGGTGSDEQYF. Written as DNA, the CDR3 is TGCGCCAGCAGTGACGGAGGGACAGGGTCCGACGAGCAGTACTTC.